A single sample gave rise to the 14 T cell receptor beta chains below, sequenced in a study of blood T cells in healthy people across ages (dated by TCRdb to between 2014 and 2017). Library preparation employed 5' RACE. The second PCR ran for roughly 7 to 12 cycles and used a J-beta primer mix along with a sample-barcoded 5' primer. The public reads were reanalyzed by TCRdb: fastp trimming at Q25, MiXCR alignment, in-frame beta chains only. Rows with a matching CDR3 protein are joined into one entry that keeps the most common DNA and genes. This sample holds around 1,900,000 distinct CDR3 sequences; about two fifths were observed only once. The top ten clones comprise about 23% of the sample. The specimen was blood. The receptors were sampled from a human donor in good health.

Remarks on this clonotype: An end of the junction does not agree with germline; a read error may underlie this. The V call is TRBV9, the J call TRBJ2-1, with 8 bases fitting TRBD2. CDR3 length: 16 amino acids. CDR1 and CDR2 (germline): SGDLS, YYNGEE. CDR3 sequence reads: CASSVASSGGYNEQCF. In DNA form, the CDR3 reads TGTGCCAGCAGCGTAGCATCAAGCGGGGGCTACAATGAGCAGTGCTTC.

V usage is TRBV4-3 and J usage is TRBJ2-7, with 7 nucleotides matching TRBD1. V dropped 0 bases and J dropped 2; count of bases not matched to a gene: 7. This CDR3 spans 16 amino acids. Germline-derived CDR1 and CDR2 are LGHNA and YSLEER. The CDR3 DNA sequence: TGCGCCAGCAGCCAAGATCTTACGACAGGGCCCTACGAGCAGTACTTC. This encodes CASSQDLTTGPYEQYF.

This clonotype turned up a few times. J is TRBJ2-1 and V is TRBV3-1, with a weak D call TRBD2 (6 bases). Germline CDR1 LGHDT, CDR2 YNNKEL (reference sequence). Trimming removed 2 bases from V and 12 bases from J, with 17 bases in between. The CDR3 length is 14 residues. The DNA of the CDR3 is TGTGCCAGCAGCCAACAACACAGTTTCGGGGGGCAGTTCTTC. Translating gives CASSQQHSFGGQFF.

Turning to this clonotype: A read error is possible here, since a much larger clone lies one base away. V gene TRBV4-2 combines with J gene TRBJ2-5; 9 nucleotides match TRBD1. The germline CDR1 and CDR2 sequences are LGHNA and YNFKEQ. The CDR3 sequence is 14 residues long. Trimming took 4 bases from V and 13 from J; bases not matched to a gene: 13. CDR3: CASSPTGGSDERYF. The CDR3 region has the DNA TGTGCCAGCAGCCCTACAGGGGGCTCCGACGAGCGGTACTTC.

The rearrangement links TRBV24-1 to TRBJ2-3; TRBD1 is a possible D gene (6 bases). The CDR3 has 16 residues. Per the germline V gene, CDR1 is KGHDR and CDR2 is SFDVKD. V was cut by 9 bases and J by 6 bases, with 24 bases left in between. The DNA of the CDR3 is TGTGCCACCCGTTCCCAGCAGGGGCTAAGATTGGATACGCAGTATTTT. It yields the protein CATRSQQGLRLDTQYF.

This clonotype was observed a single time. The J gene is TRBJ1-2, the V gene TRBV5-1; no clear D. The CDR3 has 14 residues. Trimming stripped 2 bases from V and 8 bases from J, with 16 bases between. Germline CDR1 and CDR2: SGHRS and YFSETQ. CDR3 coding DNA: TGCGCCAGCAGCTTAGAGGGAGATTCACTGGGCTACACCTTC. Residues: CASSLEGDSLGYTF.

This sequence joins TRBV20-1 and TRBJ2-7; 7 positions agree with TRBD1. The V gene's germline CDR1 is DFQATT and CDR2 SNEGSKA (reference sequence). The CDR3 has 12 residues. The junction had 5 bases not matched to a gene; V was cut back by 3 bases and J by 6 bases. The CDR3 loop reads CSASTGVGEQYF. The CDR3 nucleotides read TGCAGTGCTAGCACAGGGGTTGGCGAGCAGTACTTC.

V and J are TRBV20-1 and TRBJ2-1, with D perhaps TRBD1 (6 bases). Per the germline V gene, CDR1 is DFQATT and CDR2 is SNEGSKA (reference sequence). The CDR3 has 15 amino acids. Deletions cut 5 bases from V and 6 bases from J, with 20 bases between. Written as DNA, the CDR3 is TGCAGTGCTCAGCGGAGAGGGGGTCCCTGCAATGAGCAGTTCTTC. Translating it yields CSAQRRGGPCNEQFF.

This chain joins TRBV12-3 or TRBV12-4 and TRBJ1-5; TRBD1 is a possible D gene (6 bases). The CDR3 length is 13 residues. The V end was cut by 6 bases, the J end by 6 bases, with 12 bases between. CDR3 bases: TGTGCCAGCAGCGAAACAGGGCTTCAGCCCCAGCATTTT. Its translation is CASSETGLQPQHF.

CDR3 sequence: CASRYTGQGRDEQFF. CDR3 nucleotides: TGTGCCAGCAGGTACACGGGACAGGGACGGGATGAGCAGTTCTTC. The gene calls are TRBV6-5 and TRBJ2-1, with 9 bases aligning to TRBD1. This CDR3 spans 15 amino acids. Germline loops: CDR1 MNHEY, CDR2 SVGAGI. Trimming took 6 bases from V and 8 from J; bases not matched to a gene: 11.

This clonotype was counted only a few times. V gene TRBV29-1 combines with J gene TRBJ2-7; 7 positions agree with TRBD2. Germline CDR1 SQVTM, CDR2 ANQGSEA. Trimming removed 1 base from V and 7 bases from J; junction bases left unmatched: 13. The CDR3 length is 15 residues. The CDR3 coding sequence is TGCAGCGTTGAAGTGGAGCGGGGACGGTACTATGAGCAGTACTTC. Its protein is CSVEVERGRYYEQYF.

The V call is TRBV29-1, the J call TRBJ1-3; D is perhaps TRBD1 (5 bases). CDR3 length: 14 residues. The V end lost 4 bases, the J end lost 0 bases, and 10 bases lay between the germline ends. Per germline, CDR1 SQVTM and CDR2 ANQGSEA. The DNA of the CDR3 is TGCAGCGTTGTCGGGGGAAACTCTGGAAACACCATATATTTT. It specifies CSVVGGNSGNTIYF.

The rearrangement uses TRBV12-3 or TRBV12-4 and TRBJ1-2; no clear D gene. V was clipped by 6 bases and J by 4 bases, with 12 bases between them. This CDR3 region has 13 residues. This CDR3 is CASSQTFAYGYTF. Here the CDR3 DNA reads TGTGCCAGCAGCCAAACCTTTGCCTATGGCTACACCTTC.

The rearrangement links TRBV24-1 to TRBJ2-2; possibly TRBD1 for D (5 bases). Germline CDR1 reads KGHDR; CDR2 reads SFDVKD. This CDR3 spans 15 amino acids. V dropped 3 bases and J dropped 3 bases, with 10 bases sitting between them. Here the CDR3 DNA reads TGTGCCACCAGTGATCCCAGGGATTACACCGGGGAGCTGTTTTTT. Encoded protein: CATSDPRDYTGELFF.